Listed below are T cell receptor beta chains from one sample, sequenced in a study of blood T cell repertoires in COVID-19. This table comes from immunoSEQ multiplex PCR, and its TCRdb copy is limited to in-frame clones, with some not included. This sample has around 130,000 clones, with approximately 80% found just once. The material sequenced was peripheral blood. The source of these receptors is a man aged 40-49 years with active or convalescent COVID-19. The CDR3 runs from the conserved cysteine through the conserved F or W. D genes are given only for firm matches. Rows give clone size only sometimes, using once, few, many, or a class for an expanded clone.

J gene,V gene,D gene,clone size,CDR3 length,CDR3 DNA,CDR3 protein
TRBJ2-1,TRBV6-5,TRBD1,-,14,TGTGCCAGCAGTCAGGGACAGGGGTACAATGAGCAGTTCTTC,CASSQGQGYNEQFF
TRBJ1-5,TRBV6-5,TRBD1,-,16,TGTGCCAGCAGTTTGGACAGGGCCATTAGCAATCAGCCCCAGCATTTT,CASSLDRAISNQPQHF
TRBJ1-5,TRBV7-8,TRBD1,-,17,TGTGCCAGCAGCTCCGGGAGACAGGGACTTAGCAATCAGCCCCAGCATTTT,CASSSGRQGLSNQPQHF
TRBJ1-6,TRBV4-3,-,-,16,TGCGCCAGCAGGCTTGGGGGGGGCTCCTATAATTCACCCCTCCACTTT,CASRLGGGSYNSPLHF
TRBJ2-5,TRBV5-1,TRBD2,-,14,TGCGCCAGCAGCAAACTAGCGGTACAAGAGACCCAGTACTTC,CASSKLAVQETQYF
TRBJ2-7,TRBV29-1,TRBD1,-,12,TGCAGCGGTTTGGGACAGGGCTACGAGCAGTACTTC,CSGLGQGYEQYF
TRBJ1-3,TRBV4-2,-,-,17,TGTGCCAGCAGCCAAGATACAGACAGAGACTCTGGAAACACCATATATTTT,CASSQDTDRDSGNTIYF
TRBJ1-2,TRBV5-6,TRBD1,-,15,TGTGCCAGCAGCTTGGCCGGGACAGCTAACTATGGCTACACCTTC,CASSLAGTANYGYTF
TRBJ2-3,TRBV6-4,TRBD2,few,16,TGTGCCAGCAGTGACAGGGCGGGGGGGCCGGCAGATACGCAGTATTTT,CASSDRAGGPADTQYF
TRBJ1-1,TRBV7-3,TRBD1,-,15,TGTGCCAGCAGCTTAACAGGGGGCATGAACACTGAAGCTTTCTTT,CASSLTGGMNTEAFF
TRBJ2-4,TRBV6-2/TRBV6-3,-,-,14,TGTGCCAGCAGTCAGTACAGGGTTCGGAACATTCAGTACTTC,CASSQYRVRNIQYF
TRBJ2-1,TRBV9,-,-,14,TGTGCCAGCAGCTTTAGGTGGGGGGTAAATGAGCAGTTCTTC,CASSFRWGVNEQFF
TRBJ1-1,TRBV5-6,TRBD1,-,16,TGTGCCAGCAGCTTCCGACGGACAGGGGGGAACACTGAAGCTTTCTTT,CASSFRRTGGNTEAFF
TRBJ1-6,TRBV29-1,-,-,14,TGCAGCGTTCGACAGGATTGGGATAATTCACCCCTCCACTTT,CSVRQDWDNSPLHF
TRBJ2-1,TRBV6-2/TRBV6-3,-,-,15,TGTGCCAGCAGTGGTCGGACAGGCGGGATCAATGAGCAGTTCTTC,CASSGRTGGINEQFF
TRBJ2-7,TRBV11-2,TRBD1,-,15,TGTGCCAGCAGCTTAGTGGCAGGGGGTGTCTACGAGCAGTACTTC,CASSLVAGGVYEQYF
TRBJ2-7,TRBV5-4,TRBD1,few,14,TGTGCCAGCAGCTCGCCGGGACAGGGGGACCAGCAGTACTTC,CASSSPGQGDQQYF
TRBJ2-4,TRBV29-1,-,-,14,TGCAGCGTTGGGTCCGTACTAGCCAAAAACATTCAGTACTTC,CSVGSVLAKNIQYF
TRBJ2-7,TRBV7-9,TRBD2,-,14,TGTGCCAGCAGCTTGGGACTAGCACCCTACGAGCAGTACTTC,CASSLGLAPYEQYF
TRBJ2-7,TRBV11-2,-,many,17,TGTGCCAGCAGCTTAGCAGGGCCCGAACTCGGCGACGGCGAGCAGTACTTC,CASSLAGPELGDGEQYF
TRBJ2-1,TRBV9,TRBD1,-,15,TGTGCCAGCAGCTCTCGGACAGGGAAAGAGATTGAGCAGTTCTTC,CASSSRTGKEIEQFF
TRBJ1-5,TRBV21-1,-,once,17,TGTGCCAGCAGCAAAGAAGGTCAGGGCCGGCACAATCAGCCCCAGCATTTT,CASSKEGQGRHNQPQHF
TRBJ1-5,TRBV2,TRBD1,once,13,TGTGCCAGCAGTGGGACAGGGGACCAGCCCCAGCATTTT,CASSGTGDQPQHF
TRBJ1-1,TRBV5-1,TRBD1,-,14,TGCGCCAGCAGCCACGGACAGGGGGGCACTGAAGCTTTCTTT,CASSHGQGGTEAFF
TRBJ1-1,TRBV19,-,-,13,TGTGCCAGTACAGACATGATGAACACTGAAGCTTTCTTT,CASTDMMNTEAFF
TRBJ2-5,TRBV6-4,-,once,14,TGTGCCAGCAGTGACTCGAGTCTAGCGGAGACCCAGTACTTC,CASSDSSLAETQYF
TRBJ1-1,TRBV11-3,-,few,15,TGTGCCAGCAGCTTAGGCGGGGAGATGAACACTGAAGCTTTCTTT,CASSLGGEMNTEAFF
TRBJ1-1,TRBV24-1,TRBD1,few,15,TGTGCCACCAGTGATTTTCACAGGGGGCCAACTGAAGCTTTCTTT,CATSDFHRGPTEAFF
TRBJ2-7,TRBV5-1,-,few,14,TGCGCCAGCAGCTTGAAGGCAGGGAACCACGAGCAGTACTTC,CASSLKAGNHEQYF
TRBJ2-3,TRBV3-1/TRBV3-2,TRBD2,-,19,TGTGCCAGCAGCCAAGATAATCTGGGTCTAGCGGGAAGCACAGATACGCAGTATTTT,CASSQDNLGLAGSTDTQYF
TRBJ1-1,TRBV5-4,-,-,15,TGTGCCAGCAGCTTGGATACAATCTTGAACACTGAAGCTTTCTTT,CASSLDTILNTEAFF
TRBJ2-7,TRBV10-3,-,-,15,TGTGCCATCAGTGAGTCAGGACCGGGGTACTACGAGCAGTACTTC,CAISESGPGYYEQYF
TRBJ2-2,TRBV11-2,-,once,13,TGTGCCAGCAGTCGGGACTTAACCGGGGAGCTGTTTTTT,CASSRDLTGELFF
TRBJ2-3,TRBV6-5,-,-,16,TGTGCCAGCAGTTATGGCGACTCCTTAAACACAGGTACGCAGTATTTT,CASSYGDSLNTGTQYF
TRBJ2-3,TRBV9,TRBD1,-,16,TGTGCCAGCAGCGCAGGGGGTAGTCGGGGCACAGATACGCAGTATTTT,CASSAGGSRGTDTQYF
TRBJ1-6,TRBV9,-,-,14,TGTGCCAGCGGACTGGGCCTTACTAATTCACCCCTCCACTTT,CASGLGLTNSPLHF
TRBJ2-7,TRBV11-1,TRBD1,-,15,TGTGCCAGCAGCCCAACAGGGGTGGCCTCCTACGAGCAGTACTTC,CASSPTGVASYEQYF
TRBJ2-7,TRBV7-2,-,-,15,TGTGCCAGCAGCTTCGGCGGGGGCCCCACCTACGAGCAGTACTTC,CASSFGGGPTYEQYF
TRBJ2-7,TRBV6-6,-,-,13,TGTGCCAGCGGACTCCAGGAAGCCTACGAGCAGTACTTC,CASGLQEAYEQYF
TRBJ2-7,TRBV5-6,-,-,14,TGTGCCAGCAGCGGGAGACCCTTACCCTACGAGCAGTACTTC,CASSGRPLPYEQYF
TRBJ2-7,TRBV6-6,TRBD1,-,16,TGTGCCAGCAGTTCCCTCTCCGGGACAGGGTCCTACGAGCAGTACTTC,CASSSLSGTGSYEQYF
TRBJ2-1,TRBV3-1/TRBV3-2,-,-,13,TGTGCCAGCAGCCACCTAAGCGGTTCCGAGCAGTTCTTC,CASSHLSGSEQFF
TRBJ1-1,TRBV10-1,-,-,14,TGCGCCAGCAGTCCAGGGGACGCCAATTCTGAAGCTTTCTTT,CASSPGDANSEAFF
TRBJ2-7,TRBV7-3,TRBD2,-,13,TGTGCCAGCAGCCGGGACGGGGAGGGCGAGCAGTACTTC,CASSRDGEGEQYF
TRBJ2-7,TRBV30,-,-,15,TGTGCCTGGACCCGCCCTCCACTAGGGTCCTACGAGCAGTACTTC,CAWTRPPLGSYEQYF
TRBJ1-2,TRBV6-5,-,once,14,TGTGCCAGCAGTTATGGCAGGTCGGGGTCTGGCTACACCTTC,CASSYGRSGSGYTF
TRBJ2-7,TRBV18,-,-,13,TGTGCCAGCTCACCATCCGTCCTGCGGGAGCAGTACTTC,CASSPSVLREQYF
TRBJ2-7,TRBV15,TRBD1,-,14,TGTGCCATCAGCACCGACAGGGGGAGTTACGAGCAGTACTTC,CAISTDRGSYEQYF
TRBJ2-5,TRBV20-1,-,once,11,TGCAGTGCTAGAGATATAAAGACCCAGTACTTC,CSARDIKTQYF
TRBJ2-3,TRBV5-1,-,-,16,TGCGCCAGCAGCCAAAGGGGGGGGAAAGGCACAGATACGCAGTATTTT,CASSQRGGKGTDTQYF
TRBJ1-5,TRBV5-1,-,-,15,TGCGCCAGCAGCTTGGACGGGGTAGGAAATCAGCCCCAGCATTTT,CASSLDGVGNQPQHF
TRBJ2-1,TRBV5-5,TRBD2,-,16,TGTGCCAGCAGCTCGAGACTAGCGGGGGCCAAAAATGAGCAGTTCTTC,CASSSRLAGAKNEQFF